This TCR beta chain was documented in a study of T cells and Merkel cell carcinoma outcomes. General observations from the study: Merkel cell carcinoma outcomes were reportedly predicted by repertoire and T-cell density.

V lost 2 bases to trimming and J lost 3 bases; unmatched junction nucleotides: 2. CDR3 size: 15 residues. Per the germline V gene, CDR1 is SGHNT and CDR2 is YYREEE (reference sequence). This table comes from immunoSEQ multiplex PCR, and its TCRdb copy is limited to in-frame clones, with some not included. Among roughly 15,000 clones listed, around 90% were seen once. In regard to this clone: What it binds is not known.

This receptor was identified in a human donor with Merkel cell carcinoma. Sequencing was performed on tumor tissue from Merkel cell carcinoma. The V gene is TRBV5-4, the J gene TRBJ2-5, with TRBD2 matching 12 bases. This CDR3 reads CASSFRLAGEETQYF. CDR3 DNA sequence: TGTGCCAGCAGCTTTCGACTAGCGGGAGAAGAGACCCAGTACTTC.